This TCR beta chain comes out of a study of cytomegalovirus exposure and HLA in healthy donors. Study in general: The early release's HLA-typed donors yielded 80 million to 95 million unique TCRs. General study results and limits: Researchers counted 164 TCR beta chains as cytomegalovirus-associated. The authors judged a highly shared variant cluster likely a sequencing artifact. Three CMV-associated chains were confirmed in vitro to be specific for CMV antigens.

Trimming left V 0 bases short and J 9 bases short, with 19 bases between. The V gene's germline CDR1 is SGDLS and CDR2 YYNGEE. The CDR3 runs 15 residues. In regard to this clone: The antigen remains undetermined.

Use of 60 Vbeta and 13 Jbeta primers characterized the PCR. The assay was immunoSEQ multiplex PCR, and TCRdb's table has in-frame clones only and misses some. In the table there are around 210,000 clones, roughly 77% of which are singletons. The chain carries TRBV9 and TRBJ2-7, with a weak D call TRBD1 (6 bases). The source of this sequence is a male donor in good health and CMV-seropositive. What was sequenced was PBMCs. The CDR3 DNA reads as TGTGCCAGCAGCGTAGGAATGGCCCTGCCACAGGGGCAGTACTTC. Its translation is CASSVGMALPQGQYF.